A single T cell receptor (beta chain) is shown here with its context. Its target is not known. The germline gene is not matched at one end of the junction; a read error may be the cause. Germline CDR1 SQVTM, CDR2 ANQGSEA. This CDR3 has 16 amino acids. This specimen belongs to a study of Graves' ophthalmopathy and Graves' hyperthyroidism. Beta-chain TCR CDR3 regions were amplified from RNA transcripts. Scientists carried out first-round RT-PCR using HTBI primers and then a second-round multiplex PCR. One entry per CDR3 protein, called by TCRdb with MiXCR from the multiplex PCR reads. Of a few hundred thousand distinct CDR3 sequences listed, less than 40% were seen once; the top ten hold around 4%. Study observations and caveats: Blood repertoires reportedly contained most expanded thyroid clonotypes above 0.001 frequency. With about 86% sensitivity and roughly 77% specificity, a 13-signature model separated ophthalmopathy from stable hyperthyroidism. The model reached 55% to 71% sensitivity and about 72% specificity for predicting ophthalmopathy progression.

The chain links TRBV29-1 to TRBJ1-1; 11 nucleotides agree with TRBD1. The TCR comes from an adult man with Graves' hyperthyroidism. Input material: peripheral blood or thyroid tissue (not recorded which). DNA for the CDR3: TGCAGCGTCCAAAGGGACAGGGGGTCTCTGAACACTGAAGCTTTCTTC. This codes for CSVQRDRGSLNTEAFF.